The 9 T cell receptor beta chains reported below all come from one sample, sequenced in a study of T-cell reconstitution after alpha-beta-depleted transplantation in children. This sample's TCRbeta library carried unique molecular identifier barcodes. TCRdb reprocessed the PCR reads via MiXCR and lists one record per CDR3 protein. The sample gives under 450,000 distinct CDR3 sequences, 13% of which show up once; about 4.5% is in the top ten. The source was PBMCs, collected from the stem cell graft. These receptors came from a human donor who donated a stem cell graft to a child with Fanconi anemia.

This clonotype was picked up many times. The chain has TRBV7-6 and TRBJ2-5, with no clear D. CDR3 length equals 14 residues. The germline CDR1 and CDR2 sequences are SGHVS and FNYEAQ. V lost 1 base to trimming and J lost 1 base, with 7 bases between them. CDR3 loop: CASSLGGPQETQYF. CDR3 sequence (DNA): TGTGCCAGCAGCTTAGGTGGGCCCCAAGAGACCCAGTACTTC.

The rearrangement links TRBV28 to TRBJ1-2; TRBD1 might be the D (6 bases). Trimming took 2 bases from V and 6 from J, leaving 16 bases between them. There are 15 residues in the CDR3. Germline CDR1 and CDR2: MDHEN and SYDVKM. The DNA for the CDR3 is TGTGCCAGCAGTTTAAAGTGGGGGGCGCGGGATGGCTACACCTTC. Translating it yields CASSLKWGARDGYTF.

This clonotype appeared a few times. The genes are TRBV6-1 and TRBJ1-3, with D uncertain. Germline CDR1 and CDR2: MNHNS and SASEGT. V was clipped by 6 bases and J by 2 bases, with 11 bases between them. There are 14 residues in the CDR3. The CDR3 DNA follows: TGTGCCAGCAGGCACGGAGGGACTGGAAACACCATATATTTT. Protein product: CASRHGGTGNTIYF.

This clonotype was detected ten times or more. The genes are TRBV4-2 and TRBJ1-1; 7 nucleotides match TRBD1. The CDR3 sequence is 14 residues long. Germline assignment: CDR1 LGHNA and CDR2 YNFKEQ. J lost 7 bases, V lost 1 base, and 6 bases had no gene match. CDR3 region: CASSQVGQANEAFF. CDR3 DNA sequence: TGTGCCAGCAGCCAAGTTGGACAGGCCAATGAAGCTTTCTTT.

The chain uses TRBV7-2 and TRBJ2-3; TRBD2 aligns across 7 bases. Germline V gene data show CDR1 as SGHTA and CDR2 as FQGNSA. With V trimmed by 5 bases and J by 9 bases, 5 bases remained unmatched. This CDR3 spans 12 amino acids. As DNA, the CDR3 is TGTGCCAGCAGCGGGGGGGGGTTCACGCAGTATTTT. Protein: CASSGGGFTQYF.

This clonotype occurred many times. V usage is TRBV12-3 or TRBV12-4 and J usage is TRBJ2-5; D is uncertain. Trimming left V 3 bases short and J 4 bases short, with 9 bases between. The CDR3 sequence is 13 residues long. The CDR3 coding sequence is TGTGCCAGCAGTTTTTCGGCAGGAGAGACCCAGTACTTC. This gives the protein CASSFSAGETQYF.

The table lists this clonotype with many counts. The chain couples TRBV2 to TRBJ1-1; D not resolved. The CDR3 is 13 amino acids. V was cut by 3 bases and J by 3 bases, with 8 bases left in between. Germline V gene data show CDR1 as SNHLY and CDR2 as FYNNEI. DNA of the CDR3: TGTGCCAGCAGTGACTCAGTCTACACTGAAGCTTTCTTT. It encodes CASSDSVYTEAFF. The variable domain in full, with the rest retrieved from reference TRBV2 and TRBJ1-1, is EPEVTQTPSHQVTQMGQEVILRCVPISNHLYFYWYRQILGQKVEFLVSFYNNEISEKSEIFDDQFSVERPDGSNFTLKIRSTKLEDSAMYFCASSDSVYTEAFFGQGTRLTVV.

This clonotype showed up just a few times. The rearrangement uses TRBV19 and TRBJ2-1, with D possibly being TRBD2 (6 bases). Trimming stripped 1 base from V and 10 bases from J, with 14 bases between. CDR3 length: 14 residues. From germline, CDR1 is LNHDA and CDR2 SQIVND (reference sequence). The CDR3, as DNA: TGTGCCAGTAGTATAGGCCAGGGAGGTTTCGAGCAGTTCTTC. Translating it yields CASSIGQGGFEQFF.

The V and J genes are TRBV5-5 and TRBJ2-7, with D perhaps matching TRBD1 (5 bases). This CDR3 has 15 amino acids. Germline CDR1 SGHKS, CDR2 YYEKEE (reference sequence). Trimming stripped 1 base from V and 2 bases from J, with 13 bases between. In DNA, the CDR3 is TGTGCCAGCAGCTTGTCCTCCGACAGAGCCTACGAGCAGTACGTC. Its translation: CASSLSSDRAYEQYV.